The 25 T cell receptor beta chains listed next were all sequenced from one sample in a study of CD8+ T cells in alopecia areata. Treatment noted: oral pan-JAK inhibitor, 5-10 mg twice daily. In each case, RNA was isolated and then reverse transcribed into cDNA as the sequencing template. The repertoire was sequenced with immunoSEQ multiplex PCR; TCRdb's copy has only in-frame clones and lacks some. The table includes about 94,000 clones, 70% to 85% detected once. The sequencing here drew on CD8+ T cells sorted from blood, taken between weeks 43 and 45, from a patient treated with tofacitinib. Source of these receptors: a human donor with alopecia areata.

The chain uses TRBV5-6 and TRBJ2-3; tentatively, D is TRBD1 or TRBD2 (5 bases each). V was shortened by 5 bases and J by 0 bases, with 10 bases between the two germline ends. The CDR3 sequence is 14 residues long. Germline loops: CDR1 SGHDT, CDR2 YYEEEE. The CDR3: CASRRDGSTDTQYF. Here the CDR3 DNA reads TGTGCCAGCAGAAGGGACGGTAGCACAGATACGCAGTATTTT.

This clone was detected a few times. The CDR3 loop reads CASSFRTADTEAFF. CDR3 in DNA: TGCGCCAGCAGCTTCCGGACAGCAGACACTGAAGCTTTCTTT. This chain links TRBV5-1 with TRBJ1-1, with D perhaps TRBD1 (6 bases). Between the trimmed V and J ends, which lost 2 bases and 3 bases, there was a span of 11 bases. The CDR3 spans 14 residues. Germline CDR1 reads SGHRS; CDR2 reads YFSETQ.

The chain links TRBV18 to TRBJ2-3, with unresolved D. Germline-derived CDR1 and CDR2 are KGHSH and LQKENI. The CDR3 loop spans 13 amino acids. Trimming stripped 6 bases from V and 4 bases from J, with 11 bases between. The CDR3 DNA reads as TGTGCCAGCTCCCACGAGAGGCCAGATACGCAGTATTTT. Protein product: CASSHERPDTQYF.

The chain employs TRBV27 and TRBJ1-1; the D gene is possibly TRBD1 (6 bases). The V and J ends lost 5 bases and 2 bases respectively, with 9 bases between them. Germline loops: CDR1 MNHEY, CDR2 SMNVEV (reference sequence). The CDR3 spans 13 residues. CDR3 nucleotides: TGTGCCAGCAGTGGGACACCAAACACTGAAGCTTTCTTT. It is translated as CASSGTPNTEAFF.

This chain connects TRBV5-4 to TRBJ2-3, with D unclear. Germline CDR1 reads SGHNT; CDR2 reads YYREEE (reference sequence). This CDR3 has 12 residues. V was pared by 4 bases and J by 1 base, with 4 bases between. The CDR3 nucleotides are TGTGCCAGCAGCGACGGCACAGATACGCAGTATTTT. Amino acids: CASSDGTDTQYF. Full variable domain (missing parts from reference TRBV5-4 and TRBJ2-3): ETGVTQSPTHLIKTRGQQVTLRCSSQSGHNTVSWYQQALGQGPQFIFQYYREEENGRGNFPPRFSGLQFPNYSSELNVNALELDDSALYLCASSDGTDTQYFGPGTRLTVL.

This clone was seen once. The chain employs TRBV9 and TRBJ1-2; 8 positions agree with TRBD1. Germline values: CDR1 SGDLS, CDR2 YYNGEE. The J segment lost 5 bases and the V segment lost 0 bases, leaving 6 bases of the junction unmatched. The CDR3 runs to 15 residues. CDR3 DNA: TGTGCCAGCAGCGTAGCCCAGGACAGGGCATATGGCTACACCTTC. This translates into CASSVAQDRAYGYTF. Full variable domain (outside the CDR3, taken from reference TRBV9 and TRBJ1-2): DSGVTQTPKHLITATGQRVTLRCSPRSGDLSVYWYQQSLDQGLQFLIQYYNGEERAKGNILERFSAQQFPDLHSELNLSSLELGDSALYFCASSVAQDRAYGYTFGSGTRLTVV.

The chain couples TRBV4-3 to TRBJ1-2; D unresolved. The CDR3 covers 17 residues. Trimming pared 0 bases from V and 0 bases from J, leaving 14 bases between. CDR1 is LGHNA, CDR2 YSLEER, per germline. CDR3 loop: CASSQDMSVSANYGYTF. The CDR3 DNA follows: TGCGCCAGCAGCCAAGATATGTCGGTCAGCGCTAACTATGGCTACACCTTC.

The chain has TRBV2 and TRBJ2-7; TRBD2 is a possible D gene (6 bases). Trimming shortened V by 7 bases and J by 1 base, and 14 bases separated the two germline ends. Germline CDR1 reads SNHLY; CDR2 reads FYNNEI. This CDR3 is 14 amino acids long. The CDR3 DNA reads as TGTGCCAGCATAAGCCGGGACTCTTCCTACGAGCAGTACTTC. It yields the protein CASISRDSSYEQYF.

V is TRBV27 and J is TRBJ2-1; the match to TRBD1 covers 7 bases. CDR1 is MNHEY and CDR2 is SMNVEV in the germline V gene (reference sequence). This CDR3 comprises 15 residues. Trimming at V came to 4 bases and at J to 1 base, leaving 4 bases not matched to a gene. CDR3 sequence (DNA): TGTGCCAGCAGTTACACGACAGGGTCCTACAATGAGCAGTTCTTC. Translated, it gives CASSYTTGSYNEQFF.

This chain connects TRBV12-5 to TRBJ1-1; tentatively, D is TRBD1 (6 bases). This CDR3 is 13 amino acids long. In germline, CDR1 is LGHNT, CDR2 FRNRAP. The germline V and J ends were trimmed by 6 bases and 4 bases, with 12 bases remaining between them. The CDR3 bases are TGTGCTAGTGGGCCCACAGGGACCACTGAAGCTTTCTTT. Protein product: CASGPTGTTEAFF.

V usage is TRBV4-3 and J usage is TRBJ1-1, with TRBD1 as a possible D gene (6 bases). Germline CDR1 reads LGHNA; CDR2 reads YSLEER. The CDR3 is 14 amino acids. V lost 0 bases and J 5 bases, leaving 10 bases between the germline ends. As DNA, the CDR3 is TGCGCCAGCAGCCAAGACAGGGGAGGAACTGAAGCTTTCTTT. Its protein product is CASSQDRGGTEAFF.

The chain is built from TRBV6-5 and TRBJ2-1; D may be TRBD1 (6 bases). The CDR3 contains 14 residues. Trimming stripped 6 bases from V and 8 bases from J, with 17 bases between. CDR1 MNHEY and CDR2 SVGAGI come from the germline V gene. The CDR3 bases are TGTGCCAGCAGCCCGACTTACAGGGCTCATGAGCAGTTCTTC. Translating gives CASSPTYRAHEQFF.

Only a few counts were recorded for this clone. The V and J genes are TRBV7-8 and TRBJ2-3; D might be TRBD2 (5 bases). This CDR3 spans 17 amino acids. V dropped 2 bases and J dropped 2 bases, with 17 bases sitting between them. The V gene's germline CDR1 is SGHVS and CDR2 FQNEAQ. The CDR3 DNA reads TGTGCCAGCAGCTTACGCTTTAGGGCTAGCCCCACAGATACGCAGTATTTT. Protein: CASSLRFRASPTDTQYF.

This CDR3 is CASSLDADNQPQHF. The CDR3 region has the DNA TGCGCCAGCAGCTTGGATGCAGACAATCAGCCCCAGCATTTT. The rearrangement joins TRBV5-1 to TRBJ1-5; D is ambiguous. V was cut by 0 bases and J by 3 bases, with 7 bases left in between. The germline V gene has CDR1 SGHRS and CDR2 YFSETQ. The CDR3 has 14 residues.

The CDR3 region has the DNA TGCGCCACCTACGGCGGGTCCTATGGCTACACCTTC. Protein: CATYGGSYGYTF. This rearrangement joins TRBV10-2 to TRBJ1-2; D unclear. In germline, CDR1 is WSHSY, CDR2 SAAADI. Trimming took off 10 bases at V and 4 bases at J, with 13 bases between the two ends. The length of the CDR3 is 12 residues.

The chain combines TRBV27 with TRBJ2-3; the match to TRBD1 covers 9 bases. There are 15 residues in the CDR3. Trimming removed 4 bases from V and 0 bases from J; junction bases left unmatched: 2. Germline CDR1 MNHEY, CDR2 SMNVEV (reference sequence). CDR3 region: CASSSGTGSTDTQYF. CDR3 nucleotide sequence: TGTGCCAGCAGTTCCGGGACAGGGAGCACAGATACGCAGTATTTT.

The chain carries TRBV29-1 and TRBJ1-1, with a tentative D call TRBD1 (5 bases). The CDR3 is 13 residues long. The ends were cut back, 8 bases at V and 4 bases at J, with 17 bases in the middle. CDR1 and CDR2 (germline): SQVTM, ANQGSEA. For the CDR3, the DNA is TGCAGCACCTATTTAGAGGGGCCCACTGAAGCTTTCTTT. This gives the protein CSTYLEGPTEAFF.

The J gene is TRBJ1-5, the V gene TRBV7-9; D is possibly TRBD1 (5 bases). The germline V gene encodes CDR1 SEHNR and CDR2 FQNEAQ (reference sequence). This CDR3 has 13 amino acids. Trimming removed 4 bases from V and 6 bases from J, with 10 bases in between. The CDR3 loop reads CASSSGPGQPQHF. CDR3 sequence (DNA): TGTGCCAGCAGCTCGGGGCCAGGTCAGCCCCAGCATTTT.

The chain combines TRBV2 with TRBJ1-2; D not certain. Trimming cost V 5 bases and J 8 bases, with 15 bases left between them. The germline V gene encodes CDR1 SNHLY and CDR2 FYNNEI. This CDR3 is 13 amino acids long. The CDR3 protein is CASSPGVTNGYTF. The CDR3 DNA reads as TGTGCCAGCAGTCCCGGGGTGACTAACGGCTACACCTTC.

The rearrangement joins TRBV29-1 to TRBJ2-1; 9 bases match TRBD1. J gave up 6 bases and V 4 bases, and 7 bases lay outside the gene matches. CDR1 and CDR2 from the germline V gene are SQVTM and ANQGSEA. The length of the CDR3 is 14 residues. DNA of the CDR3: TGCAGCGTTGGGGGGGACAGGGTGATCAATGAGCAGTTCTTC. It codes for CSVGGDRVINEQFF.

This clone was seen a handful of times. The chain has TRBV30 and TRBJ2-3; D might be TRBD2 (5 bases). Deletions cut 2 bases from V and 6 bases from J, with 9 bases between. The CDR3 consists of 12 residues. From germline, CDR1 is GTSNPN and CDR2 SVGIG (reference sequence). The CDR3 spells CAWSTSGDTQYF. CDR3 nucleotides: TGTGCCTGGAGTACAAGCGGTGATACGCAGTATTTT.

This clone was observed a few times. V usage is TRBV11-2 and J usage is TRBJ1-1, with D unresolved. Germline V gene lookup returns CDR1 SGHAT and CDR2 FQNNGV. Trimming stripped 3 bases from V and 4 bases from J, with 6 bases between. The CDR3 is 12 amino acids. CDR3 bases: TGTGCCAGCAGCTTTGACCTCACTGAAGCTTTCTTT. Translating gives CASSFDLTEAFF.

The chain combines TRBV5-6 with TRBJ2-7; TRBD1 matches at 7 bases. Per germline, CDR1 SGHDT and CDR2 YYEEEE. With V trimmed by 4 bases and J by 0 bases, 13 bases remained unmatched. This CDR3 has 17 amino acids. CDR3 loop: CASSIDRVGKGSYEQYF. Here the CDR3 DNA reads TGTGCCAGCAGCATAGACAGGGTCGGTAAAGGCTCCTACGAGCAGTACTTC.

This clone came up once. The chain joins TRBV15 to TRBJ1-2, with D possibly TRBD1 on 5 matching bases. The CDR3 length is 18 residues. V was shortened by 6 bases and J by 4 bases, with 27 bases between the two germline ends. Per the germline V gene, CDR1 is LNHNV and CDR2 is YYDKDF (reference sequence). CDR3 in DNA: TGTGCCACCAGTTTGCCCGACGATCGAGGACAAGAATTCTATGGCTACACCTTC. This gives the protein CATSLPDDRGQEFYGYTF.

The genes are TRBV7-2 and TRBJ2-7; D not resolved. V dropped 6 bases and J dropped 1 base, with 10 bases sitting between them. The CDR3 has 13 residues. Germline loops: CDR1 SGHTA, CDR2 FQGNSA. The CDR3 bases are TGTGCCAGCAGTCACGGACCGTCCTACGAGCAGTACTTC. Its protein product is CASSHGPSYEQYF.